This T cell receptor (beta chain) was profiled in a study of blood T cells in healthy people across ages. V was cut by 0 bases and J by 6 bases, with 10 bases left in between. The germline gives CDR1 SGDLS, CDR2 YYNGEE. The CDR3 extends over 14 amino acids. The authors ran a second PCR of roughly 6 to 12 cycles using a sample-barcoded 5' primer and a J-beta primer mix. TCRdb passed the 5' RACE reads through MiXCR, listing each CDR3 protein once. The repertoire consists of 500,000 to 700,000 distinct CDR3 sequences, with approximately 30% occurring once and the leading ten covering 15% to 17%. A minimum of 5 micrograms of total RNA was extracted per sample.

This sequence originates from a woman older than 75 in good health. The sequencing input was blood. V usage is TRBV9 and J usage is TRBJ1-5, with no clear D. Written as DNA, the CDR3 is TGTGCCAGCAGCGTAGACGGGTCCGGTCAGCCCCAGCATTTT. This translates into CASSVDGSGQPQHF.